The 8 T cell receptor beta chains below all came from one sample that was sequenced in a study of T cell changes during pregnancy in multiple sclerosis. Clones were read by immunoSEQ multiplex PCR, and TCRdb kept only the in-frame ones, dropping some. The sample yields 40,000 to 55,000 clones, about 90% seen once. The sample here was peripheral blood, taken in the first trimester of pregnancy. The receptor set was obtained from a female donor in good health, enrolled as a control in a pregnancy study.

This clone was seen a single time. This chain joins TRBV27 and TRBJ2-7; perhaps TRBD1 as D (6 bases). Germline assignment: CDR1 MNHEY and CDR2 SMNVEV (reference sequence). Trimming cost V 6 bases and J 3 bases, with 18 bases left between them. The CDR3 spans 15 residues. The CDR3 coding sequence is TGTGCCAGCAGCCCTACAGGGACGGTAGACTACGAGCAGTACTTC. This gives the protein CASSPTGTVDYEQYF.

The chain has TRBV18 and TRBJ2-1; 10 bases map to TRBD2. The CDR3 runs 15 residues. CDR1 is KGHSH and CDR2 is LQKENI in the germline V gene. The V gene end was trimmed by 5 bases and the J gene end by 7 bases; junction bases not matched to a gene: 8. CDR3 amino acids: CASSSIAGGGNEQFF. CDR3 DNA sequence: TGTGCCAGCTCATCCATAGCGGGGGGAGGAAATGAGCAGTTCTTC.

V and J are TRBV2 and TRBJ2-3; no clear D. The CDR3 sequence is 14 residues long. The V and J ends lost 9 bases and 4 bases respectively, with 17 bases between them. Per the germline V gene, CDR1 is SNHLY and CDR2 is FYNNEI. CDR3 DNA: TGTGCCAGTCTCGGTTTTCGTATCGCAGATACGCAGTATTTT. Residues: CASLGFRIADTQYF.

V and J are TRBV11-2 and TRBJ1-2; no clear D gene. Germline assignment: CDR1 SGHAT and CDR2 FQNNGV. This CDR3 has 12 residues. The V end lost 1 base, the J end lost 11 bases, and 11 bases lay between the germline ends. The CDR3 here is CASSLGMAGYTF. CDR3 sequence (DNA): TGTGCCAGCAGCTTAGGGATGGCGGGGTACACCTTC. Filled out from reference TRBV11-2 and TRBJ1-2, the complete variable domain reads EAGVAQSPRYKIIEKRQSVAFWCNPISGHATLYWYQQILGQGPKLLIQFQNNGVVDDSQLPKDRFSAERLKGVDSTLKIQPAKLEDSAVYLCASSLGMAGYTFGSGTRLTVV.

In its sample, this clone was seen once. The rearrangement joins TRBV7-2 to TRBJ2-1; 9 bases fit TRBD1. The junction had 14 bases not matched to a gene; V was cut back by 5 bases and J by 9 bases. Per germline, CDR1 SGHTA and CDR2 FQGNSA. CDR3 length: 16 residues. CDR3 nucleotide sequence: TGTGCCAGCAGCACCCGTCCTCCGGGACAGGGCAGTGAGCAGTTCTTC. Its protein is CASSTRPPGQGSEQFF.

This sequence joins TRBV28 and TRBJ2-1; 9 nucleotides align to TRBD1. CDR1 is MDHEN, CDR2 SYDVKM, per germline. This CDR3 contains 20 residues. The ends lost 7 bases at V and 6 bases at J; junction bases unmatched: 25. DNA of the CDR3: TGTGCCAGCATCCCTACAGGGGGCAGCAGGAGCGGGAACTCGGGCAATGAGCAGTTCTTC. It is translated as CASIPTGGSRSGNSGNEQFF.

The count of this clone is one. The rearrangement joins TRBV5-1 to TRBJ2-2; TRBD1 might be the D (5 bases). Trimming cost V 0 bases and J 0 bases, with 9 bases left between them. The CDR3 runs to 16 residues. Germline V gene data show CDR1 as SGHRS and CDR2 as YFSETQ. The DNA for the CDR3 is TGCGCCAGCAGCTTGGATAAGGGGTCGAACACCGGGGAGCTGTTTTTT. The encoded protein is CASSLDKGSNTGELFF.

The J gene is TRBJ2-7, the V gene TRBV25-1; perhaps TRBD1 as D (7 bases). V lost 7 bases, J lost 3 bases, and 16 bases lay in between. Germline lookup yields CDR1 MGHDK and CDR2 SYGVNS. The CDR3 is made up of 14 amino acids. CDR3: CASTEGQGGYEQYF. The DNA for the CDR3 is TGTGCCAGCACCGAAGGGCAGGGGGGCTACGAGCAGTACTTC.